The 23 T cell receptor beta chains presented below share a single source sample, sequenced in a study of blood T cell repertoires in COVID-19. Produced via immunoSEQ multiplex PCR; TCRdb's table is partial and in-frame only. This table holds about 120,000 clones, under 80% found once. Sequencing was done on a sample of peripheral blood. The receptors come from a man in his 70s with acute or convalescent COVID-19.

V is TRBV15 and J is TRBJ1-1, with unresolved D. V lost 0 bases and J 9 bases, leaving 11 bases between the germline ends. Germline CDR1 reads LNHNV; CDR2 reads YYDKDF (reference sequence). The length of the CDR3 is 13 residues. The CDR3 sequence is CATSRDTSGKAFF. The CDR3 DNA is TGTGCCACCAGCAGAGATACCAGCGGGAAAGCTTTCTTT.

This rearrangement joins TRBV19 to TRBJ1-4; unclear D gene. Germline lookup yields CDR1 LNHDA and CDR2 SQIVND (reference sequence). This CDR3 has 15 amino acids. The V gene lost 5 bases and the J gene lost 3 bases, with 13 bases spanning the gap. CDR3 residues: CASSPHLLSNEKLFF. As DNA, the CDR3 is TGTGCCAGTAGTCCCCACTTGCTCTCTAATGAAAAACTGTTTTTT.

The rearrangement joins TRBV7-2 to TRBJ1-1; D gene unclear. CDR1 is SGHTA and CDR2 is FQGNSA in the germline V gene. V lost 3 bases and J lost 0, with 11 bases in between. The CDR3 has 15 residues. The CDR3 is CASSFSVYLNTEAFF. The DNA of the CDR3 is TGTGCCAGCAGCTTCTCTGTCTATTTGAACACTGAAGCTTTCTTT.

The rearrangement links TRBV7-9 to TRBJ1-2, with a possible D match to TRBD1 (6 bases). The CDR3 is made up of 15 amino acids. Germline-derived CDR1 and CDR2 are SEHNR and FQNEAQ (reference sequence). Trimming stripped 0 bases from V and 4 bases from J, with 12 bases between. CDR3 nucleotide sequence: TGTGCCAGCAGCTTAGCAGGGGGATCCGGCTATGGCTACACCTTC. Amino acid sequence: CASSLAGGSGYGYTF.

The J gene is TRBJ2-3, the V gene TRBV18; D ambiguous. CDR1 KGHSH and CDR2 LQKENI come from the germline V gene. There are 14 residues in the CDR3. V lost 6 bases to trimming and J lost 0 bases, with 10 bases between them. The CDR3 is CASSQAASTDTQYF. The CDR3 nucleotides are TGTGCCAGCTCGCAAGCTGCCAGCACAGATACGCAGTATTTT.

The chain employs TRBV4-3 and TRBJ2-1; 10 nucleotides align to TRBD2. This CDR3 is built from 17 residues. Germline V lookup: CDR1 LGHNA, CDR2 YSLEER. The ends lost 4 bases at V and 1 base at J; junction bases unmatched: 7. CDR3 coding DNA: TGCGCCAGCAGCCGCGGGAGCGGGGGGGCGTCCTACAATGAGCAGTTCTTC. Translation: CASSRGSGGASYNEQFF.

The chain recombines TRBV3-1 (or the pseudogene TRBV3-2) with TRBJ2-5; 13 bases agree with TRBD2. The CDR3 spans 16 residues. V was pared by 0 bases and J by 5 bases, with 3 bases of the junction left unmatched. Germline V lookup: CDR1 LGHDT, CDR2 YNNKEL (reference sequence). The CDR3 coding sequence is TGTGCCAGCAGCCAAGATATACTAGCGGGGGGGGAGACCCAGTACTTC. Translated, it gives CASSQDILAGGETQYF.

CDR3 coding DNA: TGTGCCAGCAGCCGCGCATTGTCTTCCAACACCGGGGAGCTGTTTTTT. This translates into CASSRALSSNTGELFF. The V and J genes are TRBV3-1 (or the pseudogene TRBV3-2) and TRBJ2-2; no firm D call. The CDR3 sequence is 16 residues long. V was trimmed by 4 bases and J by 2 bases, leaving 14 bases between them. Germline V lookup: CDR1 LGHDT, CDR2 YNNKEL (reference sequence).

This chain's CDR3 is CASSRARGYNSPLHF. CDR3 sequence (DNA): TGCGCCAGCAGCCGTGCCAGGGGCTATAATTCACCCCTCCACTTT. The rearrangement joins TRBV4-3 to TRBJ1-6, with a weak D call TRBD1 (6 bases). The CDR3 is 15 residues long. Germline V gene lookup returns CDR1 LGHNA and CDR2 YSLEER. Trimming removed 4 bases at V and 3 bases at J, with 10 bases between.

The chain links TRBV19 to TRBJ1-2, with D perhaps TRBD1 (6 bases). The germline CDR1 and CDR2 sequences are LNHDA and SQIVND (reference sequence). The length of the CDR3 is 13 residues. Trimming took off 3 bases at V and 5 bases at J, with 10 bases between the two ends. The CDR3 DNA reads as TGTGCCAGTAGTATTAACGGACAGTATGGCTACACCTTC. Translation gives CASSINGQYGYTF.

The rearrangement joins TRBV7-2 to TRBJ2-5; the D is unclear. The CDR3 has 13 residues. V dropped 5 bases and J dropped 5 bases, with 12 bases sitting between them. The V gene's germline CDR1 is SGHTA and CDR2 FQGNSA. The CDR3 sequence is CASSPRPGETQYF. The CDR3 bases are TGTGCCAGCAGCCCTAGGCCTGGGGAGACCCAGTACTTC.

The chain recombines TRBV5-1 with TRBJ1-1; D remains unclear. Deletions cut 0 bases from V and 0 bases from J, with 6 bases between. CDR3 length equals 14 residues. Germline V gene sequence: CDR1 SGHRS, CDR2 YFSETQ. The CDR3: CASSLASLNTEAFF. CDR3 in DNA: TGCGCCAGCAGCTTGGCGAGTTTGAACACTGAAGCTTTCTTT. The complete variable domain, with remaining parts taken from reference TRBV5-1 and TRBJ1-1, reads KAGVTQTPRYLIKTRGQQVTLSCSPISGHRSVSWYQQTPGQGLQFLFEYFSETQRNKGNFPGRFSGRQFSNSRSEMNVSTLELGDSALYLCASSLASLNTEAFFGQGTRLTVV.

The chain carries TRBV15 and TRBJ1-4; D gene ambiguous. V lost 0 bases, J lost 6 bases, and 8 bases lay in between. The CDR3 totals 14 residues. Germline-derived CDR1 and CDR2 are LNHNV and YYDKDF (reference sequence). CDR3 nucleotide sequence: TGTGCCACCAGCAGAGATGGGCCGTATGAAAAACTGTTTTTT. Its translation: CATSRDGPYEKLFF.

The gene calls are TRBV29-1 and TRBJ2-1; D possibly corresponds to TRBD1 (6 bases). The CDR3 totals 14 residues. Trimming removed 4 bases at V and 9 bases at J, with 19 bases between. Per germline, CDR1 SQVTM and CDR2 ANQGSEA. The CDR3 protein is CSVARAGAFGEQFF. DNA of the CDR3: TGCAGCGTTGCCAGGGCAGGGGCCTTCGGTGAGCAGTTCTTC.

J is TRBJ2-2 and V is TRBV9; maybe TRBD2 (5 bases). CDR1 is SGDLS, CDR2 YYNGEE, per germline. The CDR3 extends over 15 amino acids. V was pared by 3 bases and J by 7 bases, with 16 bases between. Written as DNA, the CDR3 is TGTGCCAGCAGCGGCCTTGGACTCCTCGGCGGGGAGCTGTTTTTT. Encoded protein: CASSGLGLLGGELFF.

The V and J genes are TRBV18 and TRBJ2-2; D uncertain. The CDR3 has 15 amino acids. Germline V CDR1 and CDR2: KGHSH, LQKENI. V shed 5 bases and J shed 2 bases, with 12 bases lying between them. As DNA, the CDR3 is TGTGCCAGCTCATCTATGAACCTCAACACCGGGGAGCTGTTTTTT. Residues: CASSSMNLNTGELFF.

V usage is TRBV7-3 and J usage is TRBJ2-1, with 8 bases aligning to TRBD1. CDR3 length: 14 amino acids. Germline V gene lookup returns CDR1 SGHTA and CDR2 FQGTGA. With 1 base clipped from V and 10 bases from J, the junction kept 6 bases outside the gene matches. The CDR3 DNA follows: TGTGCCAGCAGCTTAAGTGGGGGGACAGGCGAGCAGTTCTTC. Its protein is CASSLSGGTGEQFF.

This chain connects TRBV7-8 to TRBJ1-2, with D unclear. The CDR3 runs 14 residues. Trimming took off 2 bases at V and 6 bases at J, with 13 bases between the two ends. Germline-derived CDR1 and CDR2 are SGHVS and FQNEAQ. CDR3 DNA sequence: TGTGCCAGCAGCTTATCGGTGTGGGGAGATGGCTACACCTTC. Its protein product is CASSLSVWGDGYTF.

The J gene is TRBJ2-7, the V gene TRBV7-9; TRBD1 matches 11 bases. The germline V gene encodes CDR1 SEHNR and CDR2 FQNEAQ (reference sequence). V lost 5 bases to trimming and J lost 7 bases; unmatched junction nucleotides: 10. This CDR3 spans 15 amino acids. The CDR3, as DNA: TGTGCCAGCAGCATCGGACAGGGGGCGTTGAGAGAGCAGTACTTC. This gives the protein CASSIGQGALREQYF.

This chain joins TRBV19 and TRBJ1-3, with D possibly being TRBD1 (6 bases). Germline V gene data show CDR1 as LNHDA and CDR2 as SQIVND (reference sequence). Trimming left V 1 base short and J 4 bases short, with 11 bases between. CDR3 size: 15 residues. The CDR3 bases are TGTGCCAGTAGTATAGGAGGGACATCCGGAAACACCATATATTTT. Its protein product is CASSIGGTSGNTIYF. The whole variable domain, remainder taken from reference TRBV19 and TRBJ1-3, is DGGITQSPKYLFRKEGQNVTLSCEQNLNHDAMYWYRQDPGQGLRLIYYSQIVNDFQKGDIAEGYSVSREKKESFPLTVTSAQKNPTAFYLCASSIGGTSGNTIYFGEGSWLTVV.

The chain joins TRBV14 to TRBJ2-1, with D perhaps matching TRBD2 (5 bases). From germline, CDR1 is SGHDN and CDR2 FVKESK. The CDR3 is 14 amino acids. The V end lost 0 bases, the J end lost 8 bases, and 11 bases lay between the germline ends. CDR3: CASSQELGIDEQFF. CDR3 bases: TGTGCCAGCAGCCAAGAACTAGGGATCGATGAGCAGTTCTTC.

The chain couples TRBV3-1 (or the pseudogene TRBV3-2) to TRBJ2-5, with D perhaps TRBD2 (5 bases). Trimming left V 0 bases short and J 1 base short, with 15 bases between. CDR1 is LGHDT and CDR2 is YNNKEL in the germline V gene (reference sequence). CDR3 size: 17 residues. CDR3 bases: TGTGCCAGCAGCCAAGATCCGACGGCTAGCCTCCAAGAGACCCAGTACTTC. Residues: CASSQDPTASLQETQYF.

This chain uses TRBV29-1 with TRBJ2-1; D is ambiguous. In germline, CDR1 is SQVTM, CDR2 ANQGSEA. V lost 4 bases and J lost 0, with 7 bases in between. CDR3 length: 13 residues. CDR3 DNA: TGCAGCGTTGGGTCGAGCTCCTACAATGAGCAGTTCTTC. Translated, it gives CSVGSSSYNEQFF.